The 6 T cell receptor beta chains presented below share a single source sample, sequenced in a study of cytomegalovirus exposure and HLA in healthy donors. PCR used 60 Vbeta primers and 13 Jbeta primers. TCRdb's copy holds only in-frame clones and misses some; the assay was immunoSEQ multiplex PCR. Among fewer than 200,000 clones, roughly 80% were seen once, and the ten largest hold around 0.8%. The sequencing input was PBMCs. The receptors were sampled from a woman under 30 in good health and CMV-seronegative.

V and J are TRBV7-8 and TRBJ2-1; 9 bases agree with TRBD1. Germline CDR1 is SGHVS and CDR2 is FQNEAQ. This CDR3 spans 14 amino acids. After removal of 0 bases from V and 15 bases from J, the junction contained 9 bases not matched to a gene. The CDR3 DNA sequence: TGTGCCAGCAGCTTAGCGGGTTCCGGACAGGGGACGTTCTTC. This translates into CASSLAGSGQGTFF.

As to this clone: This sample also contains other DNA sequences that code for the same CDR3. V gene TRBV27 combines with J gene TRBJ1-5; 7 bases match TRBD1. This CDR3 spans 15 amino acids. Germline lookup yields CDR1 MNHEY and CDR2 SMNVEV (reference sequence). J lost 3 bases, V lost 0 bases, and 2 bases had no gene match. In DNA, the CDR3 is TGTGCCAGCAGTTTATCGGGACAGTCCAATCAGCCCCAGCATTTT. It codes for CASSLSGQSNQPQHF.

CDR3 sequence (DNA): TGCGCCAGCAGTTCGTTTAGCCCCTACGAGCAGTACTTC. This codes for CASSSFSPYEQYF. The gene calls are TRBV10-1 and TRBJ2-7; D ambiguous. Trimming stripped 5 bases from V and 2 bases from J, with 10 bases between. CDR1 WNHNN and CDR2 SYGVQD come from the germline V gene (reference sequence). The CDR3 consists of 13 residues.

The chain recombines TRBV7-9 with TRBJ1-2; D is possibly TRBD1 (5 bases). V lost 5 bases and J 0 bases, leaving 10 bases between the germline ends. Germline CDR1 SEHNR, CDR2 FQNEAQ (reference sequence). The CDR3 is 14 residues long. The CDR3 region has the DNA TGTGCCAGCAGCCCAGGGATCACTAACTATGGCTACACCTTC. Translating gives CASSPGITNYGYTF.

The CDR3: CASSPNSGSSYNEQFF. CDR3 bases: TGTGCCAGCAGTCCCAACAGCGGGAGCTCCTACAATGAGCAGTTCTTC. The rearrangement links TRBV28 to TRBJ2-1; 8 positions match TRBD2. CDR1 MDHEN and CDR2 SYDVKM come from the germline V gene. Trimming removed 5 bases from V and 0 bases from J; junction bases left unmatched: 6. The length of the CDR3 is 16 residues.

This clone was picked up one time. The junction departs from the called germline gene at one end, perhaps through a read error. V is TRBV4-3 and J is TRBJ2-5; 7 bases map to TRBD2. Germline CDR1 LGHNA, CDR2 YSLEER. This CDR3 region has 15 residues. CDR3 loop: CASGQVWTSQETQYF. In DNA, the CDR3 is TGCGCCAGCGGCCAAGTTTGGACTAGCCAAGAGACCCAGTACTTC.